This is a list of T cell receptor delta chains from one sample in a study of gamma-delta chains in newborns, infants, children. TCRdb made new clone calls on the reads using CATT. The sample lists about 5,700 delta-chain clones, about 0.42% seen once, with about 14% in the top ten. Material: blood. Every receptor here comes from a child who was a newborn, infant or young child, either healthy, febrile or measles-vaccinated (not recorded which). CDR3s leave out the opening cysteine and the closing phenylalanine or tryptophan.

CDR3aa: ACDTGFLGDTWDTRQMF
v_gene: TRDV2

CDR3aa: ACDTYLLGDTRGWDTRQMF
v_gene: TRDV2

CDR3aa: ACDTVLGSWDTRQMF
v_gene: TRDV2

CDR3aa: ACDGVLGDKGSWDTRQMF
v_gene: TRDV2

CDR3aa: AFTGGYLTAQLF
v_gene: TRDV3

CDR3aa: ACDTGGWGHSSWDTRQMF
v_gene: TRDV2

CDR3aa: ACDNTGGSWDTRQMF
v_gene: TRDV2

CDR3aa: ACDSTGGYTSSWDTRQMF
v_gene: TRDV2

CDR3aa: ACDTGGFFSWDTRQMF
v_gene: TRDV2

CDR3aa: ACDPLGDTRLAAQHF
v_gene: TRDV2

CDR3aa: ACDTVLGDWDTRQMF
v_gene: TRDV2

CDR3aa: ACDKYWGITWDTRQMF
v_gene: TRDV2

CDR3aa: ACDILGATPRSWDTRQMF
v_gene: TRDV2

CDR3aa: ACDTAFGGIRPKTSWNTRQTF
v_gene: TRDV2

CDR3aa: ACDTAGSSWDTRQMF
v_gene: TRDV2

CDR3aa: ACDVLGDSSWDTRQMF
v_gene: TRDV2

CDR3aa: ACDTGNWKSWDTRQMF
v_gene: TRDV2

CDR3aa: ACDTVLGDTSSWDTRQMF
v_gene: TRDV2

CDR3aa: ACDTWGYSWDTRQMF
v_gene: TRDV2

CDR3aa: ACDNWGIRSWDTRQMF
v_gene: TRDV2